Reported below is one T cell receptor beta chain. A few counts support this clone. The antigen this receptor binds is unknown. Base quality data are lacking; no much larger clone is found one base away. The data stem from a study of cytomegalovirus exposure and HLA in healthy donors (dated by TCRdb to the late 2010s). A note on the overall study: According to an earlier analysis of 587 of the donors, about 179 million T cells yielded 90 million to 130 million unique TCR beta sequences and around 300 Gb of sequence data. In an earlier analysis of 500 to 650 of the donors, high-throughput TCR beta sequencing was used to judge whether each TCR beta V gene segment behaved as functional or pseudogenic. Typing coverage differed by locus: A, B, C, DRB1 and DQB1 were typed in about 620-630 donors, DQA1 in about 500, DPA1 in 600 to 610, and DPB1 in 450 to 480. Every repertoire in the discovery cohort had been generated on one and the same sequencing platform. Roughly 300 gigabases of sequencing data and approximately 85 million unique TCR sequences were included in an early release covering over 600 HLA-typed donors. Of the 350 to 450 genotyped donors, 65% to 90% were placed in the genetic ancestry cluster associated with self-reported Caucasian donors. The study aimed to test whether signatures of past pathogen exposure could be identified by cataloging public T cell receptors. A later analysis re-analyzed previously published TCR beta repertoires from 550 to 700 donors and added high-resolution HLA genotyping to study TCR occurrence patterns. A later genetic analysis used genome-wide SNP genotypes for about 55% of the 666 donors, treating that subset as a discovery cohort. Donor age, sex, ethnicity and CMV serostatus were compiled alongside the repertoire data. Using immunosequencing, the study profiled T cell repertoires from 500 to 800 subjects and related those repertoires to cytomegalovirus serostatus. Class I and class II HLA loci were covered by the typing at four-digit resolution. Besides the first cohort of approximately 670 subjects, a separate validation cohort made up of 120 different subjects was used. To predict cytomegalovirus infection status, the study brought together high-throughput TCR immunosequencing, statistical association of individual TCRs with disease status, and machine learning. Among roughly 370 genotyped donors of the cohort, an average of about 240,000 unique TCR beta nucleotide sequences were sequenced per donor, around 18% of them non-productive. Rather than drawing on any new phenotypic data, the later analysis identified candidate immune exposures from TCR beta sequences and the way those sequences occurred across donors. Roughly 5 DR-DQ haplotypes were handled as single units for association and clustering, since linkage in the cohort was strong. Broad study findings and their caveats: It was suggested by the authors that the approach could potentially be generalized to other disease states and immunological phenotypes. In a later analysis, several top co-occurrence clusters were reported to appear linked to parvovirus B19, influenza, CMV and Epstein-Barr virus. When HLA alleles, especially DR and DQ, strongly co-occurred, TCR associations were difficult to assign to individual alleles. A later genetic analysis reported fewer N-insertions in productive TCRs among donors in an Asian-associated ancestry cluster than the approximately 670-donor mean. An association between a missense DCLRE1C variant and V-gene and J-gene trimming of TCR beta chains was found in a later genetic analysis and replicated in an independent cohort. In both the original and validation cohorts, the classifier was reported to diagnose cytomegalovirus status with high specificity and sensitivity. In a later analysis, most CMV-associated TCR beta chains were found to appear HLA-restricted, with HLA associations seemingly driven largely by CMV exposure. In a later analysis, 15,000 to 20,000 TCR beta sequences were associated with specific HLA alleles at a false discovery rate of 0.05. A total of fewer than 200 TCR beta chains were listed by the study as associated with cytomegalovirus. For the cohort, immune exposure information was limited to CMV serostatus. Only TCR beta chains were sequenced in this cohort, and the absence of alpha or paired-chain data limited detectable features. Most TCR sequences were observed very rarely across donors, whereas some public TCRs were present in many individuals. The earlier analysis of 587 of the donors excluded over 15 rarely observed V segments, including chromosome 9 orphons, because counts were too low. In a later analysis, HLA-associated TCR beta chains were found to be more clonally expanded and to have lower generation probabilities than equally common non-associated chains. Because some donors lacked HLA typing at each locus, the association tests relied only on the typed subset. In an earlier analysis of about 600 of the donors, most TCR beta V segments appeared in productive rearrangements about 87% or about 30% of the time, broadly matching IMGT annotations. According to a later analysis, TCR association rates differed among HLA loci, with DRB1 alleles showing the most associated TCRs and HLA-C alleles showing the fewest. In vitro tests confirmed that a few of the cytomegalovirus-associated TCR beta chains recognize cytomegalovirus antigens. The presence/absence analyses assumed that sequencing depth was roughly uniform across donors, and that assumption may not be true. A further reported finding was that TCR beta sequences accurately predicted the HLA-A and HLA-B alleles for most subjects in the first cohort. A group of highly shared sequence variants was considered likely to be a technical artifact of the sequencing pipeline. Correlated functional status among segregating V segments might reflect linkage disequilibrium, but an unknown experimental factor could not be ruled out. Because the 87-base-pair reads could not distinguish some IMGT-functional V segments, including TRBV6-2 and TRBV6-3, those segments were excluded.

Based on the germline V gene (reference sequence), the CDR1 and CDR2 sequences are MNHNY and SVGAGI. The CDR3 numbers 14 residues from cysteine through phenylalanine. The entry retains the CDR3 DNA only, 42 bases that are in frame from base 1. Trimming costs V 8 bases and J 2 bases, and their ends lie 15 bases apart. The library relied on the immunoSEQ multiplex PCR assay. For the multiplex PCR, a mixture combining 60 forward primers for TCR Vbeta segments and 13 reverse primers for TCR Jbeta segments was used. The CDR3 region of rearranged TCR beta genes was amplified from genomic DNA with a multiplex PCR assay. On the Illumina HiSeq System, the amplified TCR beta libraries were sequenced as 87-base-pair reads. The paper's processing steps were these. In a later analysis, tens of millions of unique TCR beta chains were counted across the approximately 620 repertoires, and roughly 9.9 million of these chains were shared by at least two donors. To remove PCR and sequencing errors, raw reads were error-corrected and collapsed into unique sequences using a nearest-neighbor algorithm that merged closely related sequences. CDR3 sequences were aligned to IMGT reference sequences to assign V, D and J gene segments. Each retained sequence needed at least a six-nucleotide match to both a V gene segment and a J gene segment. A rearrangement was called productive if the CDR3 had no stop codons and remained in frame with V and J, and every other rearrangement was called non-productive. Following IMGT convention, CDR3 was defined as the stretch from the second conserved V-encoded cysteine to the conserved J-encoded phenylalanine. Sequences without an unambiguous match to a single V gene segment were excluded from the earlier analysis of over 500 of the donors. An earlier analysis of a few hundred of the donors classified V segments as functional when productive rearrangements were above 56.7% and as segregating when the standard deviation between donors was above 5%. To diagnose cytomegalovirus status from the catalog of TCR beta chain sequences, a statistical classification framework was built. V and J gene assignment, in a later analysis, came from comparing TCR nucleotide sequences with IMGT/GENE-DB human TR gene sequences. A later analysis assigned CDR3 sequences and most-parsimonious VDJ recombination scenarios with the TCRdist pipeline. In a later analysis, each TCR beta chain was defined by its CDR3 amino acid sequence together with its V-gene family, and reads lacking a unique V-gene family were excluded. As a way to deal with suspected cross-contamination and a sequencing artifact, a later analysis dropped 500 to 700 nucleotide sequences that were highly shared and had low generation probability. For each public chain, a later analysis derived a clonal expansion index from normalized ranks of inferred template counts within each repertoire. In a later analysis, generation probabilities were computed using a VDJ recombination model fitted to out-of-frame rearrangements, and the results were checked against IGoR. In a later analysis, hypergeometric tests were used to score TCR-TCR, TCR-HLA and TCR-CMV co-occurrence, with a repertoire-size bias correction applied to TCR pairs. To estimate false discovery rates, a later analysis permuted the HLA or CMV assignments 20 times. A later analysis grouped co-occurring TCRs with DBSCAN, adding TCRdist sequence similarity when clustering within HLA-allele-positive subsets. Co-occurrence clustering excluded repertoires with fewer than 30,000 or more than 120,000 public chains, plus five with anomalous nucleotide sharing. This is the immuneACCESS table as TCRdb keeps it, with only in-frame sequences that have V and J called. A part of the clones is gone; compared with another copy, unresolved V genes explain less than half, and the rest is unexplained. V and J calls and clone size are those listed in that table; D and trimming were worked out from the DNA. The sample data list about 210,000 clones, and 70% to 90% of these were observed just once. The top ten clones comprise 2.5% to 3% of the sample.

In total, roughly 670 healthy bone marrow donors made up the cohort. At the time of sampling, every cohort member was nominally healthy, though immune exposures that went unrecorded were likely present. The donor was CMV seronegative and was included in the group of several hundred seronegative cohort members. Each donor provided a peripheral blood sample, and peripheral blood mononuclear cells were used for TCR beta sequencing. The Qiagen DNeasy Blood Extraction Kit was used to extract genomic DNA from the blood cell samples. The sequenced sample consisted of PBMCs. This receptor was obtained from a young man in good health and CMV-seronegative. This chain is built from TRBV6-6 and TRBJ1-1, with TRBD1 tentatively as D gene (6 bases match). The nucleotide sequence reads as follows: TGTGCCAGCGGGGGGGGGCCCCACAACACTGAAGCTTTCTTT. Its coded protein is CASGGGPHNTEAFF.